Below are 29 T cell receptor beta chains sequenced from a single sample in a study of T cell responses to AZD1222 COVID-19 vaccine (dated by TCRdb to the early 2020s). The sample's time point label, in plain terms: baseline before first vaccination. The method behind the library was the immunoSEQ multiplex PCR assay. TCRdb's version of the immuneACCESS table is confined to in-frame rearrangements and falls short of the full clone set. An unresolved V gene accounts for under half of the shortfall where checked; the remainder is of unknown origin. This sample holds almost 65,000 clones; roughly 84% were observed only once. The biggest ten clones account for around 7.8% of the sample. The sequenced sample was peripheral blood, obtained on day 0 of AZD1222 vaccination. The source is an adult in good health.

Here the CDR3 DNA reads TGTGCCAGCAGCCAGACTAGCGGGGGGGCGATTTACGAGCAGTTCTTC. Its translation is CASSQTSGGAIYEQFF. The chain carries TRBV3-1 (or the pseudogene TRBV3-2) and TRBJ2-1; the match to TRBD2 covers 14 bases. Germline V gene lookup returns CDR1 LGHDT and CDR2 YNNKEL (reference sequence). The ends lost 3 bases at V and 10 bases at J; junction bases unmatched: 8. This CDR3 spans 16 amino acids.

The chain recombines TRBV2 with TRBJ1-1, with unresolved D. V shed 5 bases and J shed 1 base, with 8 bases lying between them. This CDR3 is 13 amino acids long. CDR1 and CDR2 from the germline V gene are SNHLY and FYNNEI. The CDR3 reads CASSNVRNTEAFF. The CDR3 DNA follows: TGTGCCAGCAGTAACGTAAGGAACACTGAAGCTTTCTTT.

This sequence joins TRBV18 and TRBJ2-7; TRBD1 is a possible D gene (6 bases). This CDR3 has 16 residues. Trimming removed 2 bases at V and 2 bases at J, with 16 bases between. Per germline, CDR1 KGHSH and CDR2 LQKENI. In DNA, the CDR3 is TGTGCCAGCTCACCAATCTGGGACATCTCTACCTACGAGCAGTACTTC. It is translated as CASSPIWDISTYEQYF. Looking up the rest from reference TRBV18 and TRBJ2-7 gives the full variable domain: NAGVMQNPRHLVRRRGQEARLRCSPMKGHSHVYWYRQLPEEGLKFMVYLQKENIIDESGMPKERFSAEFPKEGPSILRIQQVVRGDSAAYFCASSPIWDISTYEQYFGPGTRLTVT.

Points on this clone: Other DNA sequences within the sample encode an identical CDR3. The J gene is TRBJ1-3, the V gene TRBV3-1 (or the pseudogene TRBV3-2); 9 bases line up with TRBD1. This CDR3 is built from 14 residues. With 4 bases clipped from V and 3 bases from J, the junction kept 1 base outside the gene matches. Germline CDR1 LGHDT, CDR2 YNNKEL (reference sequence). The CDR3 loop is CASSRTGDGNTIYF. DNA of the CDR3: TGTGCCAGCAGCCGGACAGGGGATGGAAACACCATATATTTT.

The V call is TRBV19, the J call TRBJ1-5, with 8 bases matching TRBD1. Germline CDR1 and CDR2: LNHDA and SQIVND (reference sequence). Losses at the gene ends were 6 bases for V and 5 bases for J; bases not matched to a gene: 6. CDR3 length equals 14 residues. This CDR3 reads CASRKDREDQPQHF. DNA for the CDR3: TGTGCCAGTAGAAAGGACAGGGAAGATCAGCCCCAGCATTTT. Filled out from reference TRBV19 and TRBJ1-5, the complete variable domain reads DGGITQSPKYLFRKEGQNVTLSCEQNLNHDAMYWYRQDPGQGLRLIYYSQIVNDFQKGDIAEGYSVSREKKESFPLTVTSAQKNPTAFYLCASRKDREDQPQHFGDGTRLSIL.

This chain links TRBV5-4 with TRBJ2-2, with 8 bases lining up with TRBD1. This CDR3 is 16 amino acids long. With 1 base clipped from V and 7 bases from J, the junction kept 9 bases outside the gene matches. Germline V lookup: CDR1 SGHNT, CDR2 YYREEE (reference sequence). The CDR3 DNA reads TGTGCCAGCAGCTTGAGGGCTGACAGGGGCGGCGGGGAGCTGTTTTTT. Its translation is CASSLRADRGGGELFF.

V usage is TRBV4-1 and J usage is TRBJ1-2; 7 nucleotides align to TRBD1. Looked up from germline, CDR1 is MGHRA and CDR2 is YSYEKL. V lost 4 bases, J lost 1 base, and 9 bases stayed unmatched. This CDR3 has 16 amino acids. CDR3 sequence (DNA): TGCGCCAGCAGCCCTAGACAGGGAAATGGTAACTATGGCTACACCTTC. Translation: CASSPRQGNGNYGYTF.

The CDR3 region is CASSQVRRGIQETQYF. The CDR3 nucleotides are TGTGCCAGCAGCCAAGTTCGGCGGGGGATCCAAGAGACCCAGTACTTC. The gene calls are TRBV3-1 (or the pseudogene TRBV3-2) and TRBJ2-5; TRBD2 matches at 7 bases. Per germline, CDR1 LGHDT and CDR2 YNNKEL (reference sequence). The CDR3 contains 16 residues. The J segment lost 1 base and the V segment lost 1 base, leaving 6 bases of the junction unmatched.

The rearrangement joins TRBV11-2 to TRBJ1-1; TRBD1 is a possible D gene (5 bases). CDR1 and CDR2 from the germline V gene are SGHAT and FQNNGV. This CDR3 spans 16 amino acids. The V end lost 0 bases, the J end lost 3 bases, and 14 bases lay between the germline ends. CDR3 protein: CASSLEGVAGYTEAFF. The DNA of the CDR3 is TGTGCCAGCAGCTTAGAGGGGGTTGCGGGGTACACTGAAGCTTTCTTT.

The chain has TRBV30 and TRBJ1-2; no reliable D call. Trimming pared 2 bases from V and 3 bases from J, leaving 10 bases between. Per the germline V gene, CDR1 is GTSNPN and CDR2 is SVGIG (reference sequence). This CDR3 spans 13 amino acids. CDR3 nucleotides: TGTGCCTGGAGTTCCCTGATGGACTATGGCTACACCTTC. This sequence encodes CAWSSLMDYGYTF.

The V call is TRBV28, the J call TRBJ2-1, with D possibly being TRBD2 (7 bases). The CDR3 loop spans 15 amino acids. Per the germline V gene, CDR1 is MDHEN and CDR2 is SYDVKM. V lost 3 bases and J 6 bases, leaving 15 bases between the germline ends. For the CDR3, the DNA is TGTGCCAGCAGTTTGGGAGGGGGGGCCTTCAATGAGCAGTTCTTC. Translation gives CASSLGGGAFNEQFF.

The chain combines TRBV15 with TRBJ2-2; TRBD1 matches at 7 bases. This CDR3 region has 16 residues. The ends lost 2 bases at V and 6 bases at J; junction bases unmatched: 9. CDR1 and CDR2 from the germline V gene are LNHNV and YYDKDF (reference sequence). In DNA form, the CDR3 reads TGTGCCACCAGCAGACAAGTGTACACAGGGGCCGGGGAGCTGTTTTTT. This gives the protein CATSRQVYTGAGELFF. The full variable domain, its missing parts supplied by reference TRBV15 and TRBJ2-2, is DAMVIQNPRYQVTQFGKPVTLSCSQTLNHNVMYWYQQKSSQAPKLLFHYYDKDFNNEADTPDNFQSRRPNTSFCFLDIRSPGLGDTAMYLCATSRQVYTGAGELFFGEGSRLTVL.

V is TRBV15 and J is TRBJ2-7; 12 nucleotides agree with TRBD2. This CDR3 spans 16 amino acids. V trimming: 1 base; J trimming: 3 bases; junction bases outside the gene matches: 4. Germline V gives CDR1 LNHNV, CDR2 YYDKDF (reference sequence). Written as DNA, the CDR3 is TGTGCCACCAGCAGAGGACTAGCGGGGGTTAACTACGAGCAGTACTTC. Protein product: CATSRGLAGVNYEQYF.

This clone was seen more than once but under ten times. V is TRBV6-2 or TRBV6-3 and J is TRBJ2-1; 7 bases are shared with TRBD1. The CDR3 loop spans 15 amino acids. The V gene end was trimmed by 6 bases and the J gene end by 6 bases; junction bases not matched to a gene: 11. Germline CDR1 is MNHEY and CDR2 is SVGEGT. The CDR3 DNA is TGTGCCAGCAGCCAGGACAGGAATTTGTTCAATGAGCAGTTCTTC. Its protein is CASSQDRNLFNEQFF.

The J gene is TRBJ2-7, the V gene TRBV4-2; unclear D gene. This CDR3 has 13 residues. V was shortened by 2 bases and J by 0 bases, with 5 bases between the two germline ends. Germline V gene data show CDR1 as LGHNA and CDR2 as YNFKEQ. The CDR3 coding sequence is TGTGCCAGCAGCCAACCCGCCTCCTACGAGCAGTACTTC. It specifies CASSQPASYEQYF.

The CDR3 is CASRSGQEGEDEKLFF. CDR3 nucleotide sequence: TGTGCCAGTAGATCGGGGCAGGAGGGAGAAGATGAAAAACTGTTTTTT. This chain uses TRBV19 with TRBJ1-4; D might be TRBD1 (5 bases). The length of the CDR3 is 16 residues. CDR1 and CDR2 from the germline V gene are LNHDA and SQIVND (reference sequence). V was trimmed by 6 bases and J by 6 bases, leaving 20 bases between them.

The chain recombines TRBV2 with TRBJ2-3; D possibly corresponds to TRBD2 (7 bases). CDR3 size: 14 residues. Germline lookup yields CDR1 SNHLY and CDR2 FYNNEI. V lost 9 bases to trimming and J lost 2 bases, with 15 bases between them. In nucleotides, the CDR3 is TGTGCCAGGGGGGGGCAGGTGTTCACAGATACGCAGTATTTT. This gives the protein CARGGQVFTDTQYF.

The chain links TRBV18 to TRBJ2-1, with unresolved D. With 2 bases removed from V and 2 bases from J, the gap between germline ends came to 7 bases. The CDR3 runs 14 residues. The germline CDR1 and CDR2 sequences are KGHSH and LQKENI. DNA of the CDR3: TGTGCCAGCTCACCAGGCGGCCCCTACAATGAGCAGTTCTTC. It is translated as CASSPGGPYNEQFF.

In its sample, this clone was seen once. The chain employs TRBV27 and TRBJ2-7; 8 bases align to TRBD1. This CDR3 region has 16 residues. Germline V lookup: CDR1 MNHEY, CDR2 SMNVEV (reference sequence). V gave up 5 bases and J gave up 0 bases; unmatched junction bases: 9. The DNA of the CDR3 is TGTGCCAGCAGTCTCTCCGGGACAGGAGCCTCCTACGAGCAGTACTTC. Protein: CASSLSGTGASYEQYF.

The chain uses TRBV11-2 and TRBJ2-1, with TRBD2 matching 13 bases. After removal of 3 bases from V and 6 bases from J, the junction contained 5 bases not matched to a gene. The germline CDR1 and CDR2 sequences are SGHAT and FQNNGV. This CDR3 contains 16 residues. CDR3 sequence reads: CASSFWTSGGFNEQFF. The CDR3 region has the DNA TGTGCCAGCAGCTTCTGGACTAGCGGGGGATTCAATGAGCAGTTCTTC.

In its sample, this clone was seen once. The V and J genes are TRBV18 and TRBJ1-2, with D uncertain. The V and J ends lost 0 bases and 8 bases respectively, with 7 bases between them. Germline V gene lookup returns CDR1 KGHSH and CDR2 LQKENI. This CDR3 has 12 amino acids. The CDR3 nucleotides read TGTGCCAGCTCACCACCGGGGTTAGGCTACACCTTC. Its translation is CASSPPGLGYTF. Full variable domain (rest looked up from reference TRBV18 and TRBJ1-2): NAGVMQNPRHLVRRRGQEARLRCSPMKGHSHVYWYRQLPEEGLKFMVYLQKENIIDESGMPKERFSAEFPKEGPSILRIQQVVRGDSAAYFCASSPPGLGYTFGSGTRLTVV.

J is TRBJ1-5 and V is TRBV6-5; TRBD1 might be the D (5 bases). The CDR3 totals 15 residues. Between the trimmed V and J ends, which lost 7 bases and 0 bases, there was a span of 13 bases. Per germline, CDR1 MNHEY and CDR2 SVGAGI. The CDR3 coding sequence is TGTGCCAGCAAACGGGGGGTAAATAGCAATCAGCCCCAGCATTTT. It translates to CASKRGVNSNQPQHF.

The chain links TRBV5-6 to TRBJ1-5; D remains unclear. Germline V gene data show CDR1 as SGHDT and CDR2 as YYEEEE. This CDR3 comprises 14 residues. V was clipped by 4 bases and J by 5 bases, with 13 bases between them. This CDR3 is CASSLEGADQPQHF. The DNA of the CDR3 is TGTGCCAGCAGCCTGGAGGGAGCGGATCAGCCCCAGCATTTT.

The V and J genes are TRBV5-5 and TRBJ1-3; tentatively, D is TRBD1 (5 bases). The CDR3 has 15 residues. V dropped 4 bases and J dropped 0 bases, with 11 bases sitting between them. From germline, CDR1 is SGHKS and CDR2 YYEKEE (reference sequence). The DNA for the CDR3 is TGTGCCAGCAGCACAGGTGATTTCTCTGGAAACACCATATATTTT. This gives the protein CASSTGDFSGNTIYF.

The chain links TRBV15 to TRBJ1-5; weak D call: TRBD1 (5 bases). The CDR3 consists of 15 residues. From germline, CDR1 is LNHNV and CDR2 YYDKDF (reference sequence). Trimming took off 9 bases at V and 4 bases at J, with 19 bases between the two ends. The CDR3 coding sequence is TGTGCCACACCAGGGACCGGTGGGGGGAATCAGCCCCAGCATTTT. Its translation: CATPGTGGGNQPQHF.

The V call is TRBV4-3, the J call TRBJ2-5; D is unclear. The CDR3 extends over 14 amino acids. Per the germline V gene, CDR1 is LGHNA and CDR2 is YSLEER. The V end was cut by 1 base, the J end by 1 base, with 7 bases between. The CDR3 reads CASSQGGSQETQYF. The CDR3 DNA is TGCGCCAGCAGCCAAGGCGGCTCCCAAGAGACCCAGTACTTC.

J is TRBJ2-5 and V is TRBV11-2; TRBD1 matches 8 bases. This CDR3 has 14 residues. After removal of 4 bases from V and 1 base from J, the junction contained 2 bases not matched to a gene. Germline V CDR1 and CDR2: SGHAT, FQNNGV. The CDR3 sequence: CASSYTGGQETQYF. CDR3 nucleotides: TGTGCCAGCAGCTATACAGGGGGCCAAGAGACCCAGTACTTC.

The DNA for the CDR3 is TGCGCCAGCAGCTGGTCCCGGACAGGCCCTGAGCAGTACTTC. It codes for CASSWSRTGPEQYF. V and J are TRBV5-1 and TRBJ2-7; 7 bases are a match to TRBD1. The V and J ends lost 3 bases and 7 bases, in that order; junction bases with no gene match: 10. This CDR3 is 14 amino acids long. Looked up from germline, CDR1 is SGHRS and CDR2 is YFSETQ.

CDR3 sequence reads: CASSQDPGTANTEAFF. The CDR3 DNA reads TGTGCCAGCAGCCAAGATCCCGGGACAGCGAACACTGAAGCTTTCTTT. The chain carries TRBV3-1 (or the pseudogene TRBV3-2) and TRBJ1-1, with 7 bases matching TRBD1. Germline V gives CDR1 LGHDT, CDR2 YNNKEL (reference sequence). The junction had 5 bases not matched to a gene; V was cut back by 0 bases and J by 1 base. This CDR3 has 16 residues.